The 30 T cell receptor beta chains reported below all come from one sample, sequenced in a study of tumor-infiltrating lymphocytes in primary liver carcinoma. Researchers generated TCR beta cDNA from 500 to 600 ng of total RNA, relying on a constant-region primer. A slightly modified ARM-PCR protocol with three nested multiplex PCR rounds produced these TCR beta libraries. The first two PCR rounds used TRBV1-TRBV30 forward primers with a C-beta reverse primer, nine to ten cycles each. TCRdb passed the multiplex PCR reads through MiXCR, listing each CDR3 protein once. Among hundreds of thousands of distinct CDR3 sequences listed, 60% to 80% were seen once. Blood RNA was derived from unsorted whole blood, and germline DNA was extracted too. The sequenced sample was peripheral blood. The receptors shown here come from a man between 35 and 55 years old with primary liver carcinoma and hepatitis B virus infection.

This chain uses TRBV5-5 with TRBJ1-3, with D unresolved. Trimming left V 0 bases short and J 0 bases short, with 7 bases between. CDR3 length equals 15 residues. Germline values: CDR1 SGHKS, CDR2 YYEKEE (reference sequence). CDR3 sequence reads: CASSLVGSSGNTIYF. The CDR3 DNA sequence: TGTGCCAGCAGCTTGGTAGGGAGCTCTGGAAACACCATATATTTT.

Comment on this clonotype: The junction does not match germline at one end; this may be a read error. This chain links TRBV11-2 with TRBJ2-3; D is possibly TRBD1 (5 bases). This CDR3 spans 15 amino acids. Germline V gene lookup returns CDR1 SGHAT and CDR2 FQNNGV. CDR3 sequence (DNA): TGTACCAGCAGCCGACTCGGCGGTAACACAGGTACGCAGTATTTT. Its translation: CTSSRLGGNTGTQYF. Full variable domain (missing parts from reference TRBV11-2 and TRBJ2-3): EAGVAQSPRYKIIEKRQSVAFWCNPISGHATLYWYQQILGQGPKLLIQFQNNGVVDDSQLPKDRFSAERLKGVDSTLKIQPAKLEDSAVYLCTSSRLGGNTGTQYFGPGTRLTVL.

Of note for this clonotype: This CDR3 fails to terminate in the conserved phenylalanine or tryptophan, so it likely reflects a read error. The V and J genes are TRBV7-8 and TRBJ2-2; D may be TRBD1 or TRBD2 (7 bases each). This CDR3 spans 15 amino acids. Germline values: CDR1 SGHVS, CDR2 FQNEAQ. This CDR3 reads CASSLAGGGTRELFS. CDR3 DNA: TGTGCCAGCAGCTTAGCGGGAGGGGGCACCAGGGAGCTGTTTTCT.

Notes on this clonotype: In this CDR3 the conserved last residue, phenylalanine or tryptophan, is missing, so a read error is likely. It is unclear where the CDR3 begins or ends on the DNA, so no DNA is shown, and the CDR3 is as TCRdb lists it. The CDR3 here is CASSPLGTGELFC. V usage is TRBV12-3 or TRBV12-4 and J usage is TRBJ2-2; TRBD1 is taken as the D call from the table, unchecked against the DNA. The CDR3 totals 13 residues, both ends included.

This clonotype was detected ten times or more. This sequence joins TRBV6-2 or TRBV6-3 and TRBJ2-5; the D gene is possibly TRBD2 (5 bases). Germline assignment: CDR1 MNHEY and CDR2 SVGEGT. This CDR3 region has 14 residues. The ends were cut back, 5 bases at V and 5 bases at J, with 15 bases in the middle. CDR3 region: CASSPGPEAETQYF. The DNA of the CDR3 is TGTGCCAGCAGTCCCGGACCGGAGGCGGAGACCCAGTACTTC.

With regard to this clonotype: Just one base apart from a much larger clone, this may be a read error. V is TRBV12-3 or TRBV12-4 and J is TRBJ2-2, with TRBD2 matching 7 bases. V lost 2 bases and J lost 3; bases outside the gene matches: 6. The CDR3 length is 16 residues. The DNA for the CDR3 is TGTGCCAGCAGTTTAAGGAGCGGGGCATACACCGGGGAGCTGTTTTTT. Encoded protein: CASSLRSGAYTGELFF.

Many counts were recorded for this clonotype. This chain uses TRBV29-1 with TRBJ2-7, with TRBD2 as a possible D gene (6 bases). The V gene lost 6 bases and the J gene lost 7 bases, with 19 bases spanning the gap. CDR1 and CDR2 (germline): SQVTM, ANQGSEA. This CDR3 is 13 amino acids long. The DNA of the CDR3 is TGCAGCGTAGGGGACTTACCTGTCTGGGAGCAGTACTTC. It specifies CSVGDLPVWEQYF.

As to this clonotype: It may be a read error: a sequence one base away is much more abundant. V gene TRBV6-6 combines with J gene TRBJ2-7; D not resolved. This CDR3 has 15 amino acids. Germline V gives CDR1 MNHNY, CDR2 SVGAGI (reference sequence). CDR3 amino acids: CTSSLTAGLVYEQYF. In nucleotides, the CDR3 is TGTACCAGCAGTCTGACGGCAGGTCTAGTGTACGAGCAGTACTTC.

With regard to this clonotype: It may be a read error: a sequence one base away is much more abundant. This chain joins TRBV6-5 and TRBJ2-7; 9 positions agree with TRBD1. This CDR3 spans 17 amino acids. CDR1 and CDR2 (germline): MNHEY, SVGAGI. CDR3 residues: CASNYTRTGAISYEQYF. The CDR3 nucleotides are TGTGCCAGCAATTACACCCGGACAGGGGCGATCTCCTACGAGCAGTACTTC.

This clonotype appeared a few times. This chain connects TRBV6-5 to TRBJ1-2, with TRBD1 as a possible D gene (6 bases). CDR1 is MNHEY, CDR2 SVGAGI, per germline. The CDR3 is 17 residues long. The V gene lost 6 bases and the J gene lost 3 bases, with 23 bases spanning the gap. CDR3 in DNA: TGTGCCAGCAGGCGTTTACGTACAGGGTTTGGGGACTATGGCTACACCTTC. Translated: CASRRLRTGFGDYGYTF.

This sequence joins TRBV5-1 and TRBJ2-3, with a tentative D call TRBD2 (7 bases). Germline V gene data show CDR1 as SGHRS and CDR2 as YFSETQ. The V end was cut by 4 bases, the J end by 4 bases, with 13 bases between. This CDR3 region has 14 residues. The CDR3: CASSPEGGPDTQYF. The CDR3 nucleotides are TGCGCCAGCAGCCCGGAGGGGGGGCCAGATACGCAGTATTTT.

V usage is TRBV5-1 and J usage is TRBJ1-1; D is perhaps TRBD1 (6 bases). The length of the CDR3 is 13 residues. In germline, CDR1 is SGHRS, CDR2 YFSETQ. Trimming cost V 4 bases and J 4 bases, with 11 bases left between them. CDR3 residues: CASSVGAGTEAFF. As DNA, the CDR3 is TGCGCCAGCAGCGTGGGGGCGGGCACTGAAGCTTTCTTT.

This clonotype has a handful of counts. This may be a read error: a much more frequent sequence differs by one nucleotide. The CDR3 region has the DNA TGCGCCAACAGCCAAGAATACCGGAACACTGAAGCTTTCTTT. It encodes CANSQEYRNTEAFF. The chain couples TRBV4-3 to TRBJ1-1, with no clear D. The CDR3 loop spans 14 amino acids. Per the germline V gene, CDR1 is LGHNA and CDR2 is YSLEER.

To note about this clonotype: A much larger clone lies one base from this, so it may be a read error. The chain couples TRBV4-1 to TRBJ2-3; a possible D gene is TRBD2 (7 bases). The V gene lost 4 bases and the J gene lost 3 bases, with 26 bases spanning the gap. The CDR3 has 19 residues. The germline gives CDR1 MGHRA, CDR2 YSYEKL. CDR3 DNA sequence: TGCGCCAGCAGCCTCTTGGGGGCTAGCGGTGGGGGGGGTACAGATACGCAGTATTTT. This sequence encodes CASSLLGASGGGGTDTQYF.

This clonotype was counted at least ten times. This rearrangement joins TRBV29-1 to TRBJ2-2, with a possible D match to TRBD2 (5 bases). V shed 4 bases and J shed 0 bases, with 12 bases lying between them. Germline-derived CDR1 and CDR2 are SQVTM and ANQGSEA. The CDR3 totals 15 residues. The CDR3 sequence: CSVVSAGANTGELFF. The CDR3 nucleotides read TGCAGCGTTGTAAGTGCGGGCGCGAACACCGGGGAGCTGTTTTTT.

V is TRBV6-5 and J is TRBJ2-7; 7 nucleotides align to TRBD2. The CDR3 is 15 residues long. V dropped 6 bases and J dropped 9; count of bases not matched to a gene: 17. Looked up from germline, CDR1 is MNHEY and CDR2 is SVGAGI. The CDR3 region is CASSRSGPRAGGQYF. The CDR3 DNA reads TGTGCCAGCAGCCGTAGCGGGCCCAGGGCTGGCGGGCAGTACTTC.

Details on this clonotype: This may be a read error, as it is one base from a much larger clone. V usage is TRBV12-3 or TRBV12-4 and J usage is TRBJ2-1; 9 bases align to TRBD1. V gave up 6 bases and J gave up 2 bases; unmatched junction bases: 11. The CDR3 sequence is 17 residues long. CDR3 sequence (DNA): TGTGCCAGCAGCTCTGGGACAGGGATAAGAACCTACAATGAGCAGTTCTTC. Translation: CASSSGTGIRTYNEQFF.

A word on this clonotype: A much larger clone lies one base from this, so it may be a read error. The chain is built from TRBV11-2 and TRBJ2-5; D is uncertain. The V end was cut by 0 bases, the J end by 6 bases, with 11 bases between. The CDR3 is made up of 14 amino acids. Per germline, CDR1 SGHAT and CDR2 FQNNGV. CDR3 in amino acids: CASSLDLWQKTQYF. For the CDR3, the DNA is TGTGCCAGCAGCTTAGATTTGTGGCAAAAGACCCAGTACTTC.

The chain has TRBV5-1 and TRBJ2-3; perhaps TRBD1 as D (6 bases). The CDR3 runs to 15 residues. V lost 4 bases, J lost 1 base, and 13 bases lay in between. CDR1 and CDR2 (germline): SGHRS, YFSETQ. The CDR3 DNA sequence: TGCGCCAGCAGCCCCATAGGGGGACGCACAGATACGCAGTATTTT. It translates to CASSPIGGRTDTQYF.

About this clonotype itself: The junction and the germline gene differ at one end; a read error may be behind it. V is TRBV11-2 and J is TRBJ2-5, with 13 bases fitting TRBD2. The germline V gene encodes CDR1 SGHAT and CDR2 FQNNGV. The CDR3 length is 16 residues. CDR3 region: CTSRIGTSGVQEAQYF. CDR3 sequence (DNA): TGTACCAGCAGGATTGGGACTAGCGGGGTACAAGAGGCCCAGTACTTC.

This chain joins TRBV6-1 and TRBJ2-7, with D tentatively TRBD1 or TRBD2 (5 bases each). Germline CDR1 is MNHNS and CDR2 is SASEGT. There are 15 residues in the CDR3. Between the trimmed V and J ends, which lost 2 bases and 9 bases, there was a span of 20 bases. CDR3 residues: CASSEKGVASAVQYF. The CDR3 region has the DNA TGTGCCAGCAGTGAAAAAGGGGTAGCGTCTGCCGTGCAGTACTTC.

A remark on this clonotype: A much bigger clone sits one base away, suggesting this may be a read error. CDR3: CANSSGQEGGQPQHF. For the CDR3, the DNA is TGTGCCAACAGTTCGGGACAGGAAGGGGGACAGCCCCAGCATTTT. The gene calls are TRBV6-5 and TRBJ1-5; 8 positions agree with TRBD1. Germline V CDR1 and CDR2: MNHEY, SVGAGI. The CDR3 contains 15 residues.

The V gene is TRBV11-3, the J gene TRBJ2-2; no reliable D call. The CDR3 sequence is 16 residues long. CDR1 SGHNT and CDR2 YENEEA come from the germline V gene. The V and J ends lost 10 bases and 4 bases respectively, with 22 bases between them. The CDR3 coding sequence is TGTGCCAACGGCTTAATGAGTCTTGGTGGCACCGGGGAGCTGTTTTTT. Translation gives CANGLMSLGGTGELFF. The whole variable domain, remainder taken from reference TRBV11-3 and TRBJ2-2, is EAGVVQSPRYKIIEKKQPVAFWCNPISGHNTLYWYLQNLGQGPELLIRYENEEAVDDSQLPKDRFSAERLKGVDSTLKIQPAELGDSAVYLCANGLMSLGGTGELFFGEGSRLTVL.

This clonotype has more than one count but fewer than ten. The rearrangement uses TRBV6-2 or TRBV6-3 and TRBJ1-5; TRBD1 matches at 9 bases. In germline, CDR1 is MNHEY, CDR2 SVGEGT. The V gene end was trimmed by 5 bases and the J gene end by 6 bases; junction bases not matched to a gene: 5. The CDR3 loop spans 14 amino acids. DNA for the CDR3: TGTGCCAGCAGTAATCCGGGACAGGGTCAGCCCCAGCATTTT. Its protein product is CASSNPGQGQPQHF.

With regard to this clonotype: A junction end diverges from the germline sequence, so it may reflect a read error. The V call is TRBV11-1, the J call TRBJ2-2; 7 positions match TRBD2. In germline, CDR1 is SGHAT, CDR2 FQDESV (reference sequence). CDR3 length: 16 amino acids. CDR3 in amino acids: CASSLAGGPNTWELFF. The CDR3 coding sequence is TGTGCCAGCAGCTTAGCGGGAGGGCCGAACACCTGGGAGCTGTTTTTC.

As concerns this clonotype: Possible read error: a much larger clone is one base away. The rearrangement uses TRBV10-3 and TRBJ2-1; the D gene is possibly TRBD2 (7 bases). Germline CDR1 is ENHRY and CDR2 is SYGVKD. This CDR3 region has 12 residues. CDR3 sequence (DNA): TGTGACATCAGTGGCGGGGGCGATGAGCAGTTCTTC. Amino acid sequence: CDISGGGDEQFF.

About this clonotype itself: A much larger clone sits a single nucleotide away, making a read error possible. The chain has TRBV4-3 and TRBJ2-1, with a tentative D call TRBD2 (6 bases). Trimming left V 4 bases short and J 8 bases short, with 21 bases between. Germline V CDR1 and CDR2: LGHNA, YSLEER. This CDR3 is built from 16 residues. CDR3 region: CASSPLLGEEDYEQFF. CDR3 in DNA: TGCGCCAGCAGCCCTCTCCTGGGGGAGGAGGATTATGAGCAGTTCTTC.

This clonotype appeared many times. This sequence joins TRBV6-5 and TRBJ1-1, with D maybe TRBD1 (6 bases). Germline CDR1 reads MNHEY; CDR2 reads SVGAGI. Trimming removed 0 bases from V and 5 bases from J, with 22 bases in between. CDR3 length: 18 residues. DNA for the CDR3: TGTGCCAGCAGTTACTCGATGGGGGGCCGCCGGGGGGGGACTGAAGCTTTCTTT. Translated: CASSYSMGGRRGGTEAFF.

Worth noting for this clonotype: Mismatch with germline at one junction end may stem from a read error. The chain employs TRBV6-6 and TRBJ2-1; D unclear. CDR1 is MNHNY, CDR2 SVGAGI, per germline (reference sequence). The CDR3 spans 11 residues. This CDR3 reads CASQSYGERFF. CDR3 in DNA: TGTGCCAGCCAAAGTTACGGTGAGCGGTTCTTC.

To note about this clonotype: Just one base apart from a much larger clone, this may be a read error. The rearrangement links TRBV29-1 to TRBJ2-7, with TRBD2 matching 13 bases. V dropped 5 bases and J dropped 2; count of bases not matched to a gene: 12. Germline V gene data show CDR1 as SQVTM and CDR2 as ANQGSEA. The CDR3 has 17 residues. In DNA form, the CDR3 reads TGCAGCGTTTCTAGACGGACTAGCGGGGGAAGCCCCTACGAGCAGTACTTC. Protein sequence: CSVSRRTSGGSPYEQYF.